These 30 T cell receptor beta chains originate from one sample sequenced in a study of T cell responses to AZD1222 COVID-19 vaccine. Assay used: immunoSEQ multiplex PCR; TCRdb lists only in-frame clones, some missing. The sample includes roughly 69,000 clones, 75% to 90% of them seen just once. The sample in question was peripheral blood, obtained 28 days after the second AZD1222 dose. These receptors originate from an adult who received the AZD1222 COVID-19 vaccine.

This chain uses TRBV21-1 with TRBJ2-1; TRBD2 is taken as the D call from the table, unchecked against the DNA. TRBV21-1 is a documented pseudogene. The CDR3 contains 11 residues. The DNA for the CDR3 is TGTGCCAGCAGCACAACGGTGGGAGAGTTCTTC. Amino acids: CASSTTVGEFF.

CDR3 sequence (DNA): TGTGCCAGCAGGCATTCGATTGGGGGTAATAATTCACCCCTCCACTTT. This gives the protein CASRHSIGGNNSPLHF. The chain is built from TRBV5-6 and TRBJ1-6; possibly TRBD1 for D (5 bases). The CDR3 covers 16 residues. Germline CDR1 and CDR2: SGHDT and YYEEEE. Deletions cut 5 bases from V and 5 bases from J, with 17 bases between.

This clone was counted a single time. The V and J genes are TRBV5-1 and TRBJ2-1; 7 positions match TRBD2. The CDR3 loop spans 13 amino acids. The J segment lost 9 bases and the V segment lost 0 bases, leaving 3 bases of the junction unmatched. Germline V gives CDR1 SGHRS, CDR2 YFSETQ. The CDR3 loop is CASSLEREGEQFF. Here the CDR3 DNA reads TGCGCCAGCAGCTTGGAAAGGGAGGGTGAGCAGTTCTTC.

V is TRBV7-9 and J is TRBJ2-5, with D tentatively TRBD1 or TRBD2 (5 bases each). V lost 6 bases, J lost 0 bases, and 17 bases lay in between. The CDR3 sequence is 16 residues long. Looked up from germline, CDR1 is SEHNR and CDR2 is FQNEAQ (reference sequence). CDR3 residues: CASSFGARVNQETQYF. CDR3 nucleotide sequence: TGTGCCAGCAGTTTCGGGGCGCGGGTAAACCAAGAGACCCAGTACTTC.

This clone was seen only a few times. The chain couples TRBV5-6 to TRBJ1-3; D ambiguous. Per germline, CDR1 SGHDT and CDR2 YYEEEE. V lost 3 bases to trimming and J lost 0 bases, with 10 bases between them. CDR3 length: 15 amino acids. CDR3 amino acids: CASSSGFYSGNTIYF. The CDR3 DNA sequence: TGTGCCAGCAGCTCTGGGTTCTACTCTGGAAACACCATATATTTT. Combining the CDR3 with reference TRBV5-6 and TRBJ1-3 gives the whole variable domain DAGVTQSPTHLIKTRGQQVTLRCSPKSGHDTVSWYQQALGQGPQFIFQYYEEEERQRGNFPDRFSGHQFPNYSSELNVNALLLGDSALYLCASSSGFYSGNTIYFGEGSWLTVV.

Details on this clone: One junction end disagrees with the germline gene, perhaps due to a read error. The chain recombines TRBV14 with TRBJ2-3; 9 bases match TRBD2. The CDR3 consists of 15 residues. Germline assignment: CDR1 SGHDN and CDR2 FVKESK. The CDR3 protein is CASSQLGTSIDTQYF. The CDR3 DNA reads TGTGCCAGCAGCCAATTAGGGACTAGCATAGATACGCAGTATTTT.

This clone was observed a handful of times. This CDR3 reads CASSLGGGETQYF. The CDR3 DNA reads TGTGCCAGCAGCTTGGGTGGTGGGGAGACCCAGTACTTC. This sequence joins TRBV11-2 and TRBJ2-5; D is unclear. V was shortened by 3 bases and J by 5 bases, with 10 bases between the two germline ends. The CDR3 length is 13 residues. Germline V lookup: CDR1 SGHAT, CDR2 FQNNGV. Full variable domain (outside the CDR3, taken from reference TRBV11-2 and TRBJ2-5): EAGVAQSPRYKIIEKRQSVAFWCNPISGHATLYWYQQILGQGPKLLIQFQNNGVVDDSQLPKDRFSAERLKGVDSTLKIQPAKLEDSAVYLCASSLGGGETQYFGPGTRLLVL.

V and J are TRBV20-1 and TRBJ2-5; 9 bases align to TRBD2. Germline CDR1 and CDR2: DFQATT and SNEGSKA (reference sequence). With V trimmed by 3 bases and J by 9 bases, 14 bases remained unmatched. The CDR3 covers 15 residues. This CDR3 reads CSASWLAGPSTAQYF. For the CDR3, the DNA is TGCAGTGCTAGTTGGCTAGCGGGGCCTTCTACGGCCCAGTACTTC.

The chain carries TRBV7-9 and TRBJ1-2; TRBD1 matches 10 bases. CDR3 length equals 15 residues. Losses at the gene ends were 5 bases for V and 4 bases for J; bases not matched to a gene: 7. CDR1 SEHNR and CDR2 FQNEAQ come from the germline V gene (reference sequence). CDR3 sequence: CASSPRDRGPYGYTF. The CDR3 region has the DNA TGTGCCAGCAGCCCCCGGGACAGGGGTCCCTATGGCTACACCTTC.

The rearrangement links TRBV7-2 to TRBJ2-1; TRBD1 matches at 8 bases. The J segment lost 3 bases and the V segment lost 5 bases, leaving 9 bases of the junction unmatched. CDR1 is SGHTA, CDR2 FQGNSA, per germline. The CDR3 extends over 16 amino acids. CDR3 DNA: TGTGCCAGCAGCCGGGACAGGAGGGGGGTCTACAATGAGCAGTTCTTC. Translating it yields CASSRDRRGVYNEQFF.

This clone was seen only a few times. The genes are TRBV7-2 and TRBJ2-2; D remains ambiguous. This CDR3 is 16 amino acids long. Trimming took 1 base from V and 1 from J, leaving 10 bases between them. Germline CDR1 reads SGHTA; CDR2 reads FQGNSA. CDR3 DNA: TGTGCCAGCAGCTTAGTTGGTCTCAGGAACACCGGGGAGCTGTTTTTT. It yields the protein CASSLVGLRNTGELFF.

V usage is TRBV5-6 and J usage is TRBJ2-3; 7 nucleotides match TRBD1. V was pared by 4 bases and J by 2 bases, with 7 bases of the junction left unmatched. Germline lookup yields CDR1 SGHDT and CDR2 YYEEEE. CDR3 length equals 15 residues. The CDR3 region is CASSRDRGVTDTQYF. The CDR3 DNA follows: TGTGCCAGCAGCAGGGACAGAGGAGTCACAGATACGCAGTATTTT.

CDR3 DNA sequence: TGTGCCAGCAGCCGTGGGGATACCTACGAGCAGTACTTC. Protein product: CASSRGDTYEQYF. The chain is built from TRBV7-9 and TRBJ2-7; D uncertain. The CDR3 extends over 13 amino acids. V was shortened by 5 bases and J by 2 bases, with 10 bases between the two germline ends. Per the germline V gene, CDR1 is SEHNR and CDR2 is FQNEAQ (reference sequence).

CDR3 sequence (DNA): TGCGCCAGCAGCCAAGAGCCACCCGGGGGATTTAACTCCTACGAGCAGTACTTC. Its protein product is CASSQEPPGGFNSYEQYF. The V call is TRBV4-1, the J call TRBJ2-7; maybe TRBD2 (6 bases). Between the trimmed V and J ends, which lost 0 bases and 0 bases, there was a span of 18 bases. Germline V gene data show CDR1 as MGHRA and CDR2 as YSYEKL. This CDR3 is built from 18 residues.

The V call is TRBV6-2 or TRBV6-3, the J call TRBJ2-7, with 7 bases that match TRBD1. With 2 bases clipped from V and 0 bases from J, the junction kept 10 bases outside the gene matches. The CDR3 loop spans 17 amino acids. Per the germline V gene, CDR1 is MNHEY and CDR2 is SVGEGT. In DNA form, the CDR3 reads TGTGCCAGCAGTTACGGGTGGGGACAGTCGAGCTCCTACGAGCAGTACTTC. Its translation is CASSYGWGQSSSYEQYF.

The chain uses TRBV5-5 and TRBJ2-2; 10 nucleotides line up with TRBD2. J gave up 0 bases and V 4 bases, and 6 bases lay outside the gene matches. There are 17 residues in the CDR3. Germline assignment: CDR1 SGHKS and CDR2 YYEKEE (reference sequence). CDR3 residues: CASSALAGAPNTGELFF. CDR3 DNA sequence: TGTGCCAGCAGCGCCCTAGCGGGGGCCCCGAACACCGGGGAGCTGTTTTTT.

The chain carries TRBV6-5 and TRBJ2-7; 10 bases fit TRBD2. CDR3 length: 14 residues. Trimming at V came to 5 bases and at J to 4 bases, leaving 5 bases not matched to a gene. In germline, CDR1 is MNHEY, CDR2 SVGAGI. In DNA, the CDR3 is TGTGCCAGCAGTCGAGCGGGGGGGGAGTACGAGCAGTACTTC. Its translation: CASSRAGGEYEQYF.

This chain uses TRBV6-2 or TRBV6-3 with TRBJ2-3; D remains ambiguous. Trimming took off 5 bases at V and 8 bases at J, with 5 bases between the two ends. The germline CDR1 and CDR2 sequences are MNHEY and SVGEGT. The CDR3 covers 10 residues. CDR3 bases: TGTGCCAGCAGTAGAACTACGCAGTATTTT. The encoded protein is CASSRTTQYF.

In this sample, this clone turned up a few times. This rearrangement joins TRBV10-3 to TRBJ2-3, with D uncertain. The CDR3 extends over 12 amino acids. Germline CDR1 and CDR2: ENHRY and SYGVKD. The V end lost 5 bases, the J end lost 3 bases, and 6 bases lay between the germline ends. This CDR3 is CAISSTTDTQYF. The CDR3 region has the DNA TGTGCCATCAGTTCGACGACAGATACGCAGTATTTT.

V is TRBV13 and J is TRBJ1-6, with 10 bases aligning to TRBD1. CDR3 length: 15 amino acids. The J segment lost 9 bases and the V segment lost 2 bases, leaving 4 bases of the junction unmatched. Germline V gene sequence: CDR1 PRHDT, CDR2 FYEKMQ (reference sequence). The CDR3 nucleotides read TGTGCCAGCAGCTTACGGGACAGGGGAGGTTCACCCCTCCACTTT. Its translation: CASSLRDRGGSPLHF. The full variable domain, completed using reference TRBV13 and TRBJ1-6, is AAGVIQSPRHLIKEKRETATLKCYPIPRHDTVYWYQQGPGQDPQFLISFYEKMQSDKGSIPDRFSAQQFSDYHSELNMSSLELGDSALYFCASSLRDRGGSPLHFGNGTRLTVT.

V gene TRBV30 combines with J gene TRBJ1-2; 8 nucleotides match TRBD1. This CDR3 is 13 amino acids long. Germline trimming cut 5 bases from V and 7 bases from J; bases unmatched to any gene: 9. Germline CDR1 reads GTSNPN; CDR2 reads SVGIG (reference sequence). The chain's CDR3 is CAWGRDRPTGYTF. For the CDR3, the DNA is TGTGCCTGGGGGAGGGACAGGCCGACTGGCTACACCTTC.

The V gene is TRBV5-8, the J gene TRBJ1-2, with TRBD1 as a possible D gene (6 bases). The CDR3 has 17 amino acids. The germline V and J ends were trimmed by 0 bases and 2 bases, with 17 bases remaining between them. Germline lookup yields CDR1 SGHTS and CDR2 YDEGEE. The CDR3 loop reads CASSLAGGGGPNYGYTF. The CDR3 nucleotides are TGTGCCAGCAGCTTGGCCGGAGGGGGAGGGCCGAACTATGGCTACACCTTC.

V usage is TRBV5-6 and J usage is TRBJ1-5, with D uncertain. The germline V and J ends were trimmed by 5 bases and 4 bases, with 16 bases remaining between them. Germline CDR1 is SGHDT and CDR2 is YYEEEE. This CDR3 region has 15 residues. CDR3 bases: TGTGCCAGCAGTTACACCCATAGTAGTAATCAGCCCCAGCATTTT. It codes for CASSYTHSSNQPQHF.

The CDR3 sequence is CASSLLGLGTTEPQHF. In DNA, the CDR3 is TGTGCCAGCAGTTTATTGGGGTTGGGGACTACTGAGCCCCAGCATTTT. This chain links TRBV27 with TRBJ1-5; possible D gene TRBD1, 5 bases. Germline V gene data show CDR1 as MNHEY and CDR2 as SMNVEV (reference sequence). The CDR3 sequence is 16 residues long. Trimming took 1 base from V and 8 from J, leaving 18 bases between them.

The V and J genes are TRBV2 and TRBJ2-1; 13 positions match TRBD2. The CDR3 covers 14 residues. CDR1 is SNHLY, CDR2 FYNNEI, per germline. With 8 bases clipped from V and 4 bases from J, the junction kept 2 bases outside the gene matches. CDR3 amino acids: CASGLAGAYNEQFF. CDR3 bases: TGTGCCAGCGGACTAGCGGGGGCATACAATGAGCAGTTCTTC.

A few counts support this clone. The CDR3: CASSPVGNTGELFF. CDR3 coding DNA: TGTGCCAGCTCACCCGTGGGAAACACCGGGGAGCTGTTTTTT. The rearrangement uses TRBV18 and TRBJ2-2; D uncertain. CDR1 KGHSH and CDR2 LQKENI come from the germline V gene. V shed 3 bases and J shed 2 bases, with 7 bases lying between them. CDR3 length: 14 residues.

The genes are TRBV7-2 and TRBJ1-2; the D is unclear. The CDR3 runs to 13 residues. V was cut by 5 bases and J by 2 bases, with 9 bases left in between. CDR1 is SGHTA and CDR2 is FQGNSA in the germline V gene. DNA for the CDR3: TGTGCCAGCAGCCCGCACCAGAACTATGGCTACACCTTC. Translating gives CASSPHQNYGYTF.

CDR3 in DNA: TGTGCCAGCAGACGGACAGGGGATTACGAGCAGTACTTC. Protein: CASRRTGDYEQYF. The rearrangement uses TRBV27 and TRBJ2-7, with 9 positions matching TRBD1. The germline V gene has CDR1 MNHEY and CDR2 SMNVEV (reference sequence). Germline trimming cut 6 bases from V and 4 bases from J; bases unmatched to any gene: 4. The CDR3 has 13 residues.

The CDR3, as DNA: TGTGCCTCACTCGAAAATACGCAGTATTTT. Translated, it gives CASLENTQYF. The chain carries TRBV2 and TRBJ2-3; no clear D. This CDR3 region has 10 residues. CDR1 SNHLY and CDR2 FYNNEI come from the germline V gene. V lost 11 bases to trimming and J lost 7 bases, with 10 bases between them.

This sequence joins TRBV6-5 and TRBJ1-1; 7 positions match TRBD1. Germline CDR1 and CDR2: MNHEY and SVGAGI. V dropped 6 bases and J dropped 2; count of bases not matched to a gene: 6. The CDR3 loop spans 14 amino acids. The CDR3 region has the DNA TGTGCCAGCAGCCGAGGGACAGATAACACTGAAGCTTTCTTT. This sequence encodes CASSRGTDNTEAFF.